This T cell receptor (beta chain) was profiled in a study of blood T cells in healthy people across ages (dated by TCRdb to 2015 to 2017). Regarding the research as a whole: Template switching captured roughly one uniquely barcoded TCR beta cDNA molecule per two T cells in model experiments. Donors of different ages were randomly distributed across sequencing lanes to avoid experimental bias. Using deep sequencing normalized with unique cDNA molecular identifiers, the study measured how TCR beta repertoire diversity changes with age. Two additional independent replicas of 1 million unique cDNA reads from the same blood draw were analyzed for two donors (one aged 18 to 29 and one aged 80 or older). Donors were grouped into four age groups: young (average 16 years), middle-aged (roughly 37), aged (62) and long-lived (approximately 78). What the study reported, not specific to this receptor: Compared with the aged group, the long-lived group had more naive CD4+ T cells, fewer expanded clones and increased TCR diversity, a pattern suggesting age selection. Observed TCR beta diversity per million T cells fell roughly linearly with age, and a significant reduction was already apparent by age about 36. There was a strong correlation between observed TCR beta diversity and the percentage of naive T cells measured by flow cytometry. Conclusive comparison of naive and antigen-experienced compartments was prevented by the profiling of bulk unsorted PBMCs. Because the CMV infection status of the donors was unknown, age-related changes in expanded clonotypes may potentially have been confounded. Estimates of total diversity from one million sequenced T cells were regarded as lower bounds and underestimates.

For CDR1 and CDR2, the germline V gene (reference sequence) lists LGHDT and YNNKEL. The junction carries 15 bases between V and J, which are trimmed by 4 bases and 5 bases respectively. The CDR3 runs 15 residues from the cysteine to the phenylalanine. Left in the record is the CDR3 DNA by itself, 45 bases read in frame from the first base. This clonotype was recorded a few times. The target of this receptor is not known. Base quality data are lacking; no much larger clone is found one base away. The donors were roughly 38 Caucasian individuals from Russia, aged roughly 6 to 100 years, who were systemically healthy. About 10 milliliters of peripheral blood were collected from each donor into EDTA-treated Vacutainer tubes. PBMCs were isolated by Ficoll-Paque density-gradient centrifugation, with at least 6 million obtained per sample. Total RNA, at least 6 micrograms per sample, was extracted from PBMCs with Trizol reagent. Naive CD45RAhigh/CD27high T cell percentages were measured by flow cytometry on a PBMC aliquot from every donor.

The library was produced with 5' RACE. The instrument was an Illumina HiSeq 2500. The second PCR ran for about 6 to 12 cycles and used a J-beta primer mix along with a sample-barcoded 5' primer. A unique molecular identifier was introduced onto each TCR beta cDNA molecule by a template-switch 5' adaptor carrying 12 random nucleotides. Each sample yielded at least 2.5 million CDR3-containing paired-end reads. First-strand cDNA synthesis was performed from all RNA using the Mint cDNA synthesis kit, with priming by a TRBC-specific oligonucleotide. After uracil-DNA glycosylase treatment, a first 18-cycle PCR used universal primers M1SS and BC2_uni_R on all cDNA. Concerning the study's data processing: Each sample was normalized by randomly selecting 1 million high-quality reads, each carrying a distinct molecular identifier. Instead of being binned into consensus sequences, reads that shared molecular identifiers were thrown out. CDR3 identification, clonotype clustering and error correction used MiTCR with a Q25 quality threshold and the strictest error-elimination algorithm. Lower-bound total TCR beta diversity was estimated with a nonparametric unseen species model using Euler transformation. Starting from the raw public reads, TCRdb applied fastp trimming at Q25, assembled clones with MiXCR and retained in-frame beta chains. Each entry is one CDR3 protein sequence, shown with its most common DNA and genes. Clone size and V and J calls follow TCRdb, not the original study. The sample table records about 670,000 distinct CDR3 sequences; approximately 52% of these occur just once. The top ten clones comprise roughly 13% of the sample.

Source material: blood. In this chain, TRBV3-1 is recombined with TRBJ2-1, with a weak D call of TRBD1 (5 bases match). This sequence was found in a woman over 75 in good health. CDR3 loop: CASSPDARANNEQFF. The nucleotide sequence reads TGTGCCAGCAGCCCCGATGCCAGGGCGAACAATGAGCAGTTCTTC.